The 18 T cell receptor beta chains below all came from one sample that was sequenced in a study of long-term antiretroviral therapy in people with HIV. Running of the v3.0 immunoSEQ assay took place at survey level. TCRdb's copy holds only in-frame clones and misses some; the assay was immunoSEQ multiplex PCR. This table has roughly 28,000 clones, approximately 95% appearing once. Sequencing was performed on unsorted PBMCs, taken 5.3 years after starting antiretroviral therapy. These receptors all come from a man aged 45-65 years with HIV.

The chain combines TRBV15 with TRBJ2-1; a possible D gene is TRBD2 (6 bases). This CDR3 is 15 amino acids long. The germline V and J ends were trimmed by 5 bases and 4 bases, with 15 bases remaining between them. CDR1 LNHNV and CDR2 YYDKDF come from the germline V gene (reference sequence). CDR3 coding DNA: TGTGCCACCAGCCAAAAGACCGGGACTTACAATGAGCAGTTCTTC. This encodes CATSQKTGTYNEQFF. The complete variable domain, with remaining parts taken from reference TRBV15 and TRBJ2-1, reads DAMVIQNPRYQVTQFGKPVTLSCSQTLNHNVMYWYQQKSSQAPKLLFHYYDKDFNNEADTPDNFQSRRPNTSFCFLDIRSPGLGDTAMYLCATSQKTGTYNEQFFGPGTRLTVL.

The V and J genes are TRBV28 and TRBJ2-7; D remains ambiguous. Per the germline V gene, CDR1 is MDHEN and CDR2 is SYDVKM. The germline V and J ends were trimmed by 5 bases and 0 bases, with 8 bases remaining between them. This CDR3 is built from 13 residues. The CDR3 DNA is TGTGCCAGCAGTATACTGAGCTCCTACGAGCAGTACTTC. Its protein is CASSILSSYEQYF.

This clone was recorded once. The chain uses TRBV27 and TRBJ1-1; 9 bases match TRBD1. CDR1 MNHEY and CDR2 SMNVEV come from the germline V gene (reference sequence). The CDR3 is 14 residues long. With V trimmed by 6 bases and J by 6 bases, 8 bases remained unmatched. This chain's CDR3 is CASRLRDRVPEAFF. The CDR3 DNA reads as TGTGCCAGCAGACTCCGGGACAGGGTCCCTGAAGCTTTCTTT.

V is TRBV19 and J is TRBJ2-7; D possibly corresponds to TRBD1 (6 bases). The germline V gene has CDR1 LNHDA and CDR2 SQIVND (reference sequence). Trimming removed 4 bases from V and 6 bases from J, with 16 bases in between. This CDR3 is 14 amino acids long. In DNA, the CDR3 is TGTGCCAGTAGTACAACAGGGAACTTGGTCGAGCAGTACTTC. Translating gives CASSTTGNLVEQYF.

This sequence joins TRBV11-2 and TRBJ2-1; 8 nucleotides agree with TRBD1. CDR1 SGHAT and CDR2 FQNNGV come from the germline V gene. V lost 7 bases to trimming and J lost 3 bases; unmatched junction nucleotides: 8. This CDR3 spans 15 amino acids. CDR3 region: CASNGGQVFYNEQFF. Written as DNA, the CDR3 is TGTGCCAGCAACGGGGGACAGGTCTTCTACAATGAGCAGTTCTTC.

The genes are TRBV4-1 and TRBJ2-5; D may be TRBD2 (6 bases). Trimming removed 1 base at V and 11 bases at J, with 14 bases between. Germline lookup yields CDR1 MGHRA and CDR2 YSYEKL. This CDR3 comprises 13 residues. In DNA form, the CDR3 reads TGCGCCAGCAGCCAAGCTGTAGCACGGGAGCAGTACTTC. Residues: CASSQAVAREQYF.

CDR3 loop: CASSVAARSGETQYF. As DNA, the CDR3 is TGTGCCAGCAGCGTAGCGGCCCGATCTGGAGAGACCCAGTACTTC. This sequence joins TRBV9 and TRBJ2-5; no clear D. V was trimmed by 0 bases and J by 4 bases, leaving 13 bases between them. In germline, CDR1 is SGDLS, CDR2 YYNGEE. The CDR3 is 15 amino acids.

The rearrangement links TRBV7-2 to TRBJ2-1, with unresolved D. Germline CDR1 and CDR2: SGHTA and FQGNSA. CDR3 length equals 16 residues. The germline V and J ends were trimmed by 0 bases and 8 bases, with 17 bases remaining between them. CDR3 sequence (DNA): TGTGCCAGCAGCTTAGCGGTATCGTGGCGGTTGGATGAGCAGTTCTTC. It encodes CASSLAVSWRLDEQFF.

The chain carries TRBV9 and TRBJ2-3; no clear D. V was pared by 2 bases and J by 3 bases, with 10 bases between. CDR1 SGDLS and CDR2 YYNGEE come from the germline V gene. This CDR3 contains 14 residues. CDR3: CASSVGPRTDTQYF. CDR3 coding DNA: TGTGCCAGCAGCGTGGGTCCAAGAACAGATACGCAGTATTTT.

The chain links TRBV5-1 to TRBJ1-1; D is ambiguous. The ends were cut back, 0 bases at V and 1 base at J, with 16 bases in the middle. The CDR3 length is 17 residues. Germline V gene sequence: CDR1 SGHRS, CDR2 YFSETQ. The CDR3 here is CASSLAGQPLGNTEAFF. CDR3 DNA sequence: TGCGCCAGCAGCTTGGCCGGTCAACCACTTGGGAACACTGAAGCTTTCTTT.

This chain links TRBV18 with TRBJ2-7; D ambiguous. Germline CDR1 and CDR2: KGHSH and LQKENI. The CDR3 has 12 amino acids. The germline V and J ends were trimmed by 2 bases and 0 bases, with 2 bases remaining between them. The CDR3: CASSPSSYEQYF. CDR3 nucleotides: TGTGCCAGCTCACCAAGCTCCTACGAGCAGTACTTC.

V and J are TRBV30 and TRBJ1-1; D gene unclear. Between the trimmed V and J ends, which lost 4 bases and 0 bases, there was a span of 3 bases. This CDR3 has 11 amino acids. In germline, CDR1 is GTSNPN, CDR2 SVGIG (reference sequence). CDR3 residues: CAWKVNTEAFF. The CDR3 DNA is TGTGCCTGGAAGGTGAACACTGAAGCTTTCTTT.

This clone was counted between two and nine times. At the DNA level, this CDR3 is encoded by other sequences in the same sample as well. The chain combines TRBV5-1 with TRBJ2-7, with 12 nucleotides matching TRBD2. This CDR3 contains 14 residues. J was trimmed by 6 bases and V by 4 bases; bases with no gene match: 5. The germline V gene has CDR1 SGHRS and CDR2 YFSETQ. The CDR3 protein is CASSAGLAGFEQYF. In DNA form, the CDR3 reads TGCGCCAGCAGCGCGGGACTAGCGGGCTTCGAGCAGTACTTC.

The rearrangement links TRBV12-5 to TRBJ2-3, with D tentatively TRBD2 (5 bases). V lost 4 bases, J lost 8 bases, and 7 bases lay in between. Germline-derived CDR1 and CDR2 are LGHNT and FRNRAP. The CDR3 sequence is 11 residues long. CDR3 sequence reads: CASGSEGTQYF. The CDR3 nucleotides are TGTGCTAGTGGTTCAGAGGGTACGCAGTATTTT.

This sequence joins TRBV6-1 and TRBJ1-1; 8 nucleotides agree with TRBD1. CDR1 MNHNS and CDR2 SASEGT come from the germline V gene. The CDR3 spans 14 residues. The junction had 7 bases not matched to a gene; V was cut back by 5 bases and J by 5 bases. CDR3 in DNA: TGTGCCAGCAGTTTACAGGGGGACAATACTGAAGCTTTCTTT. The encoded protein is CASSLQGDNTEAFF.

The chain links TRBV6-1 to TRBJ1-5, with D possibly being TRBD1 (5 bases). Germline V gene sequence: CDR1 MNHNS, CDR2 SASEGT. The V gene lost 2 bases and the J gene lost 4 bases, with 9 bases spanning the gap. The CDR3 runs 14 residues. CDR3 bases: TGTGCCAGCAGTGAAAGACAGCTGAATCAGCCCCAGCATTTT. Translated: CASSERQLNQPQHF.

The gene calls are TRBV5-1 and TRBJ1-4, with D possibly matching TRBD1 (6 bases). The germline V gene has CDR1 SGHRS and CDR2 YFSETQ. V dropped 0 bases and J dropped 6 bases, with 12 bases sitting between them. The CDR3 extends over 15 amino acids. The CDR3 DNA reads TGCGCCAGCAGCTTGGCGGGCAGGGGAGATGAAAAACTGTTTTTT. This gives the protein CASSLAGRGDEKLFF.

V is TRBV9 and J is TRBJ2-3; 8 nucleotides agree with TRBD2. The CDR3 loop spans 16 amino acids. Germline CDR1 and CDR2: SGDLS and YYNGEE. After removal of 0 bases from V and 0 bases from J, the junction contained 3 bases not matched to a gene. The CDR3 loop reads CASSVVAGGSTDTQYF. Written as DNA, the CDR3 is TGTGCCAGCAGCGTAGTTGCGGGGGGTAGCACAGATACGCAGTATTTT.